The 26 T cell receptor beta chains presented below share a single source sample, sequenced in a study of CXCR3-negative and CXCR3-positive naive CD8 T cells. Overall study findings and caveats: Naive CXCR3-positive cells had TRB CDR3s more hydrophobic than those of CXCR3-negative naive cells.

Antigen specificity for these receptors is unknown. UMI-labeled 5' RACE yielded the TRB cDNA libraries. TCRdb re-called the 5' RACE reads and catalogs CDR3 proteins one per entry, DNA excluded. This table lists 130,000 to 150,000 distinct CDR3 sequences. The sample comprised naive CXCR3+ CD8+ T cells from blood. This sample's subset: CD45RO-CCR7+CD27+CD95- naive CD8+ T cells expressing CXCR3 (TNR3+). The receptors were sampled from a human donor in good health. Some clones in this sample may be carry-over from other donors' samples.

The V gene is TRBV29-1, the J gene TRBJ1-2. The CDR3 consists of 13 residues. From germline, CDR1 is SQVTM and CDR2 ANQGSEA. This CDR3 reads CSVEDTYSDGYTF.

The chain combines TRBV4-1 with TRBJ1-5. Germline loops: CDR1 MGHRA, CDR2 YSYEKL. The CDR3 loop spans 16 amino acids. This CDR3 reads CASSQYLGRKNQPQHF.

The chain has TRBV29-1 and TRBJ2-1; without DNA, the TCRdb call of TRBD1 cannot be checked. CDR1 is SQVTM and CDR2 is ANQGSEA in the germline V gene. The CDR3 covers 16 residues. The chain's CDR3 is CSVGISARVYFSEQFF.

The V and J genes are TRBV12-3 or TRBV12-4 and TRBJ2-7; the D call from TCRdb, TRBD1, cannot be confirmed without DNA. The CDR3 totals 13 residues. The CDR3 spells CASSRGQSYEQYF.

The chain employs TRBV10-2 and TRBJ1-4; the TCRdb call, TRBD1, lacks DNA for checking. Germline loops: CDR1 WSHSY, CDR2 SAAADI. The length of the CDR3 is 14 residues. The CDR3 is CASSVTGVYEKLFF.

This chain connects TRBV7-9 to TRBJ1-1. This CDR3 is 14 amino acids long. Per germline, CDR1 SEHNR and CDR2 FQNEAQ (reference sequence). CDR3 residues: CASSLVNLGTEAFF.

This sequence joins TRBV28 and TRBJ2-3; the TCRdb D gene call, TRBD2, has no DNA to confirm it. There are 16 residues in the CDR3. Germline CDR1 and CDR2: MDHEN and SYDVKM. CDR3 residues: CASSSHFTRGGDTQYF. Full variable domain (outside the CDR3, taken from reference TRBV28 and TRBJ2-3): DVKVTQSSRYLVKRTGEKVFLECVQDMDHENMFWYRQDPGLGLRLIYFSYDVKMKEKGDIPEGYSVSREKKERFSLILESASTNQTSMYLCASSSHFTRGGDTQYFGPGTRLTVL.

This chain links TRBV3-1 with TRBJ1-1; without DNA, the TCRdb call of TRBD1 cannot be checked. The CDR3 has 17 amino acids. CDR1 and CDR2 from the germline V gene are LGHDT and YNNKEL (reference sequence). The CDR3 reads CASSQVRGQHPNTEAFF.

This chain links TRBV29-1 with TRBJ2-7; TCRdb's D call of TRBD2 is untestable without DNA. The CDR3 is 15 amino acids. Per germline, CDR1 SQVTM and CDR2 ANQGSEA. CDR3: CSVETGTAEDYEQYF.

The chain carries TRBV7-9 and TRBJ1-2. The CDR3 extends over 13 amino acids. The germline CDR1 and CDR2 sequences are SEHNR and FQNEAQ (reference sequence). The CDR3: CASSLVGDYGYTF.

The CDR3 loop is CASRYGAGAYEQYF. The chain is built from TRBV7-2 and TRBJ2-7; TCRdb's D call of TRBD2 is untestable without DNA. The CDR3 extends over 14 amino acids. Germline-derived CDR1 and CDR2 are SGHTA and FQGNSA.

This chain joins TRBV7-9 and TRBJ2-7; the D gene TCRdb calls, TRBD1, cannot be checked with no DNA. This CDR3 comprises 13 residues. Germline V gives CDR1 SEHNR, CDR2 FQNEAQ (reference sequence). The CDR3 sequence: CASSPPLVEEQYF.

This chain connects TRBV2 to TRBJ2-3. CDR1 and CDR2 from the germline V gene are SNHLY and FYNNEI. The CDR3 runs to 15 residues. CDR3 sequence: CASSKTVVLLDTQYF.

The J gene is TRBJ1-4, the V gene TRBV25-1. The CDR3 is 15 amino acids. Germline CDR1 and CDR2: MGHDK and SYGVNS. The CDR3 spells CASSDRHSLGEKLFF.

The chain links TRBV28 to TRBJ1-1; absent DNA, TCRdb's TRBD1 call cannot be checked. The CDR3 is 15 amino acids. Germline V gives CDR1 MDHEN, CDR2 SYDVKM. CDR3 amino acids: CASSSPWEMNTEAFF.

The chain carries TRBV4-2 and TRBJ2-3; TCRdb's assignment of TRBD2 cannot be checked, as there is no DNA. Germline V gene lookup returns CDR1 LGHNA and CDR2 YNFKEQ. The CDR3 sequence is 17 residues long. CDR3 protein: CASSQDGLAGTTDTQYF.

The chain links TRBV13 to TRBJ2-5; TCRdb outputs TRBD1, but without DNA this stays unchecked. CDR3 size: 17 residues. Germline loops: CDR1 PRHDT, CDR2 FYEKMQ (reference sequence). The CDR3 loop reads CASSLRPSLADQETQYF.

V and J are TRBV28 and TRBJ2-7; TCRdb names TRBD1, which stays unverified in the absence of DNA. Looked up from germline, CDR1 is MDHEN and CDR2 is SYDVKM. The CDR3 length is 15 residues. CDR3 region: CASGSLPRGPIQQYF. Full variable domain (rest looked up from reference TRBV28 and TRBJ2-7): DVKVTQSSRYLVKRTGEKVFLECVQDMDHENMFWYRQDPGLGLRLIYFSYDVKMKEKGDIPEGYSVSREKKERFSLILESASTNQTSMYLCASGSLPRGPIQQYFGPGTRLTVT.

The V call is TRBV27, the J call TRBJ2-7. This CDR3 is built from 13 residues. Germline CDR1 and CDR2: MNHEY and SMNVEV (reference sequence). CDR3 in amino acids: CASSSGRAYEQYF.

The genes are TRBV29-1 and TRBJ2-1; TCRdb outputs TRBD1, but without DNA this stays unchecked. The CDR3 contains 12 residues. Germline V gene data show CDR1 as SQVTM and CDR2 as ANQGSEA. This chain's CDR3 is CSFPTGGNEQFF.

The CDR3 protein is CASSVQGDEAFF. This chain uses TRBV9 with TRBJ1-1. The CDR3 length is 12 residues. The germline gives CDR1 SGDLS, CDR2 YYNGEE. The variable domain in full, completed from reference TRBV9 and TRBJ1-1, reads DSGVTQTPKHLITATGQRVTLRCSPRSGDLSVYWYQQSLDQGLQFLIQYYNGEERAKGNILERFSAQQFPDLHSELNLSSLELGDSALYFCASSVQGDEAFFGQGTRLTVV.

The rearrangement links TRBV11-2 to TRBJ2-3. The germline V gene encodes CDR1 SGHAT and CDR2 FQNNGV. The CDR3 totals 15 residues. CDR3 region: CASSPSGTSPDTQYF.

The chain couples TRBV4-3 to TRBJ2-1. Per germline, CDR1 LGHNA and CDR2 YSLEER. The CDR3 loop spans 13 amino acids. The CDR3 reads CASSPSGRVEQFF.

The rearrangement uses TRBV7-2 and TRBJ2-1; TCRdb's D call, TRBD2, is unchecked because there is no DNA. The germline CDR1 and CDR2 sequences are SGHTA and FQGNSA. The CDR3 totals 16 residues. CDR3 in amino acids: CASSLEVAGGPNEQFF.

The CDR3 protein is CASRRGLAPDTQYF. The genes are TRBV28 and TRBJ2-3. From germline, CDR1 is MDHEN and CDR2 SYDVKM. The CDR3 is 14 amino acids.

The chain employs TRBV7-9 and TRBJ2-7; without DNA, the TCRdb call of TRBD1 cannot be checked. This CDR3 region has 13 residues. From germline, CDR1 is SEHNR and CDR2 FQNEAQ (reference sequence). This CDR3 is CASSPRQTYEQYF.